A single sample gave rise to the 17 T cell receptor beta chains below, sequenced in a study of post-analysis software for immune sequencing data. Study-wide results and limits: The study found TRBV5-6, TRBV5-1 and TRBV20-1 among five or six TRBV segments more frequent in patients than controls.

Sequencing libraries made from TCR beta cDNA carried unique molecular identifiers. MiXCR, run by TCRdb on the PCR reads, gives a single entry per CDR3 protein. The sample shows hundreds of thousands of distinct CDR3 sequences, 55% to 70% of them seen only once. What these receptors recognize is not known. Sequencing input: blood. Every receptor here comes from a girl aged 2 to 10 with multiple sclerosis.

The chain is built from TRBV12-3 or TRBV12-4 and TRBJ2-3; D not resolved. This CDR3 has 14 amino acids. The germline V and J ends were trimmed by 3 bases and 4 bases, with 11 bases remaining between them. The CDR3 spells CASSFDLDADTQYF. CDR3 DNA: TGTGCCAGCAGTTTCGATTTGGACGCAGATACGCAGTATTTT.

The J gene is TRBJ1-2, the V gene TRBV30, with TRBD1 identical over 8 bases. With 4 bases clipped from V and 4 bases from J, the junction kept 8 bases outside the gene matches. The CDR3 spans 14 residues. Germline V gene data show CDR1 as GTSNPN and CDR2 as SVGIG (reference sequence). This CDR3 is CAWIRPGGSYGYTF. CDR3 sequence (DNA): TGTGCCTGGATCCGCCCAGGGGGCAGCTATGGCTACACCTTC.

The rearrangement links TRBV9 to TRBJ2-5; maybe TRBD2 (6 bases). Germline V gene lookup returns CDR1 SGDLS and CDR2 YYNGEE. Trimming took off 0 bases at V and 10 bases at J, with 19 bases between the two ends. The CDR3 extends over 15 amino acids. As DNA, the CDR3 is TGTGCCAGCAGCGTAGGACTAGAATCCTTCGACGGCCAGTACTTC. Encoded protein: CASSVGLESFDGQYF.

V usage is TRBV20-1 and J usage is TRBJ2-1, with 9 bases lining up with TRBD2. The trim removed 4 bases at V and 7 bases at J, leaving 8 bases unmatched. Germline CDR1 reads DFQATT; CDR2 reads SNEGSKA (reference sequence). This CDR3 is built from 14 residues. The CDR3 region has the DNA TGCAGTGCTACTCCGGCGGGAGGGAGGAATGAGCAGTTCTTC. Protein: CSATPAGGRNEQFF.

The V gene is TRBV20-1, the J gene TRBJ2-7; D is perhaps TRBD1 (5 bases). Germline loops: CDR1 DFQATT, CDR2 SNEGSKA (reference sequence). The V and J ends lost 6 bases and 3 bases respectively, with 12 bases between them. The CDR3 spans 12 residues. CDR3 sequence (DNA): TGCAGTGCCCAGGGTCCAGGCTACGAGCAGTACTTC. Its translation: CSAQGPGYEQYF.

V gene TRBV20-1 combines with J gene TRBJ2-7; tentatively, D is TRBD2 (5 bases). This CDR3 has 13 amino acids. V lost 3 bases and J 7 bases, leaving 16 bases between the germline ends. CDR1 is DFQATT, CDR2 SNEGSKA, per germline (reference sequence). Here the CDR3 DNA reads TGCAGTGCTAGGCCGGGGAAGGTGGTTGAGCAGTACTTC. This codes for CSARPGKVVEQYF.

The V and J genes are TRBV6-1 and TRBJ1-2; TRBD1 matches 7 bases. This CDR3 comprises 13 residues. After removal of 6 bases from V and 8 bases from J, the junction contained 9 bases not matched to a gene. In germline, CDR1 is MNHNS, CDR2 SASEGT. The CDR3 here is CASRGGQPGGYTF. The CDR3, as DNA: TGTGCCAGCAGGGGGGGACAGCCGGGGGGCTACACCTTC.

This clonotype was seen a few times. The chain employs TRBV29-1 and TRBJ1-2; 7 nucleotides line up with TRBD1. This CDR3 is built from 11 residues. The germline gives CDR1 SQVTM, CDR2 ANQGSEA. The V gene end was trimmed by 6 bases and the J gene end by 5 bases; junction bases not matched to a gene: 3. The CDR3 reads CSVQGDYGYTF. The CDR3 DNA sequence: TGCAGCGTGCAGGGGGATTATGGCTACACCTTC.

The count of this clonotype is one. V is TRBV29-1 and J is TRBJ1-3; possibly TRBD1 for D (5 bases). The CDR3 extends over 17 amino acids. The V and J ends lost 6 bases and 0 bases respectively, with 21 bases between them. The germline CDR1 and CDR2 sequences are SQVTM and ANQGSEA. CDR3 region: CSVSRLDMESSGNTIYF. The CDR3 DNA sequence: TGCAGCGTCTCACGACTGGACATGGAAAGCTCTGGAAACACCATATATTTT.

This chain joins TRBV10-3 and TRBJ2-5; D is undetermined. V was cut by 7 bases and J by 4 bases, with 13 bases left in between. Germline V lookup: CDR1 ENHRY, CDR2 SYGVKD. This CDR3 region has 13 residues. The CDR3, as DNA: TGTGCCATCATGGAAGGGATTGGAGAGACCCAGTACTTC. This sequence encodes CAIMEGIGETQYF.

The V and J genes are TRBV18 and TRBJ2-7; 9 nucleotides align to TRBD1. Trimming took 3 bases from V and 1 from J; bases not matched to a gene: 7. CDR3 length equals 16 residues. Germline V gene data show CDR1 as KGHSH and CDR2 as LQKENI. CDR3 region: CASSPRDRGWSYEQYF. The CDR3, as DNA: TGTGCCAGCTCACCGCGAGACAGGGGGTGGTCCTACGAGCAGTACTTC. Full variable domain (remainder filled in from reference TRBV18 and TRBJ2-7): NAGVMQNPRHLVRRRGQEARLRCSPMKGHSHVYWYRQLPEEGLKFMVYLQKENIIDESGMPKERFSAEFPKEGPSILRIQQVVRGDSAAYFCASSPRDRGWSYEQYFGPGTRLTVT.

CDR3: CASSAGGMGQPQHF. The CDR3 nucleotides read TGTGCCAGCAGTGCAGGGGGCATGGGCCAGCCCCAGCATTTT. V and J are TRBV7-9 and TRBJ1-5, with TRBD1 matching over 8 bases. The CDR3 runs 14 residues. V shed 6 bases and J 7 bases; nucleotides not matched to a gene: 8. Germline CDR1 is SEHNR and CDR2 is FQNEAQ (reference sequence).

V usage is TRBV29-1 and J usage is TRBJ2-1, with a possible D match to TRBD1 (5 bases). V lost 4 bases, J lost 0 bases, and 13 bases lay in between. This CDR3 has 15 amino acids. CDR1 is SQVTM, CDR2 ANQGSEA, per germline. CDR3 loop: CSVAVDTHSYNEQFF. The CDR3 nucleotides read TGCAGCGTTGCTGTGGACACACACTCCTACAATGAGCAGTTCTTC.

This clonotype was counted many times. CDR3 nucleotides: TGCGCCAGCAATAGCGGAGTGGACAATGAGCAGTTCTTC. Translated: CASNSGVDNEQFF. The chain recombines TRBV5-1 with TRBJ2-1; perhaps TRBD2 as D (6 bases). This CDR3 contains 13 residues. V lost 6 bases and J 5 bases, leaving 12 bases between the germline ends. Germline loops: CDR1 SGHRS, CDR2 YFSETQ.

This clonotype was seen a handful of times. This chain joins TRBV7-2 and TRBJ2-3; 12 positions agree with TRBD2. The CDR3 is made up of 14 amino acids. J lost 10 bases, V lost 4 bases, and 6 bases had no gene match. From germline, CDR1 is SGHTA and CDR2 FQGNSA. In DNA form, the CDR3 reads TGTGCCAGCAGCTCCTCACTAGCGGGGGGACCGCAGTATTTT. Translating gives CASSSSLAGGPQYF.

This clonotype was seen more than once but under ten times. CDR3 residues: CSARDSRAGTDTQYF. The CDR3 region has the DNA TGCAGTGCTAGAGATTCCAGGGCTGGCACAGATACGCAGTATTTT. This rearrangement joins TRBV20-1 to TRBJ2-3; tentative D call: TRBD1 (5 bases). Germline V gene data show CDR1 as DFQATT and CDR2 as SNEGSKA (reference sequence). The CDR3 runs to 15 residues. V shed 0 bases and J shed 1 base, with 11 bases lying between them.

This clonotype was recorded a few times. This rearrangement joins TRBV10-3 to TRBJ2-5; no clear D gene. V was trimmed by 6 bases and J by 2 bases, leaving 4 bases between them. The CDR3 loop spans 11 amino acids. Germline V lookup: CDR1 ENHRY, CDR2 SYGVKD. Here the CDR3 reads CAIRGQETQYF. CDR3 bases: TGTGCCATCAGAGGTCAAGAGACCCAGTACTTC.